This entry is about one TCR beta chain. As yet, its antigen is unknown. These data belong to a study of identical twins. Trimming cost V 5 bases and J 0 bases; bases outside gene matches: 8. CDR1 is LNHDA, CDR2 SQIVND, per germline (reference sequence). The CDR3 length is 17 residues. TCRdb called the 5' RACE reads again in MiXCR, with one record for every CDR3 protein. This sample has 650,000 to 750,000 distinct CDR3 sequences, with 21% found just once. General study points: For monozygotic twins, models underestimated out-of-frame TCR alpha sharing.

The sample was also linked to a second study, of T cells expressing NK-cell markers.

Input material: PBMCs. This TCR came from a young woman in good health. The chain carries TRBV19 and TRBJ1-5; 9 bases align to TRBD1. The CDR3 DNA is TGTGCCAGTAGTTACACGGGACAGGGATATAGCAATCAGCCCCAGCATTTT. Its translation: CASSYTGQGYSNQPQHF.